Sequencing of this T cell receptor beta chain was carried out in a study of blood T cell repertoires in COVID-19. Participants' reported clinical history set cohort assignment. Either two negative PCRs, clearance, or symptom resolution qualified Cohort 3 donors as recovered. In the authors' methods: Estimated nucleated cell counts came from reference gene primer amplification. Sequencing used immunoSEQ multiplex PCR; TCRdb keeps in-frame clones, though not all of them. V and J calls and clone size are given by that table; D and trimming were obtained from the DNA. Of some 160,000 clones in the sample, 84% are singletons; the top ten hold about 8%. V lost 2 bases, J lost 3 bases, and 14 bases lay in between. The CDR3 loop spans 15 amino acids. Germline V lookup: CDR1 PRHDT, CDR2 FYEKMQ (reference sequence).

Sequencing was performed on PBMCs or T cells enriched from blood (not recorded which). The clonotype was recovered from a woman in her 50s who had recovered from COVID-19. The chain combines TRBV13 with TRBJ2-7, with D perhaps TRBD1 (6 bases). Here the CDR3 DNA reads TGTGCCAGCAGCTTAAGGGGGATTGGTCTCTACGAGCAGTACTTC. This sequence encodes CASSLRGIGLYEQYF.